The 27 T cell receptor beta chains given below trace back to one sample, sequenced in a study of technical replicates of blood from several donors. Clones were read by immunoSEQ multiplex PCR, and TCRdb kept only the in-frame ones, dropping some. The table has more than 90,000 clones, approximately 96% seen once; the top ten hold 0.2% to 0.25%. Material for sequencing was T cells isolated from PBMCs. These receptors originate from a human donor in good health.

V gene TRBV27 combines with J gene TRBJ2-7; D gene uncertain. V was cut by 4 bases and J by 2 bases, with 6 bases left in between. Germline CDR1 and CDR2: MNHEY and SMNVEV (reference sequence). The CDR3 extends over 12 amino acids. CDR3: CASSSLPYEQYF. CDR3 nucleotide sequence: TGTGCCAGCAGTTCCCTCCCCTACGAGCAGTACTTC.

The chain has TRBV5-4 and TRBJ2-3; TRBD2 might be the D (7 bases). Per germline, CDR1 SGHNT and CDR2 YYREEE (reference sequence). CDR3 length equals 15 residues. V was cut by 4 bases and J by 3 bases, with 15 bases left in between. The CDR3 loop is CASSLEGGRTDTQYF. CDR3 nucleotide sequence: TGTGCCAGCAGCCTCGAGGGGGGGAGGACAGATACGCAGTATTTT.

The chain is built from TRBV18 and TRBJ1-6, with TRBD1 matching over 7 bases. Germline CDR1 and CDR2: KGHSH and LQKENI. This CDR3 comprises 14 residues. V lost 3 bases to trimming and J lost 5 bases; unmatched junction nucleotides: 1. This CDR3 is CASSPQGDNSPLHF. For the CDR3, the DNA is TGTGCCAGCTCACCGCAGGGGGATAATTCACCCCTCCACTTT.

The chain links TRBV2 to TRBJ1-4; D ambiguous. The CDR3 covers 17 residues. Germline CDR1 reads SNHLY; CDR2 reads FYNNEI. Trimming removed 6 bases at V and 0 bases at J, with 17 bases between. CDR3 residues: CASSPNPSRTTNEKLFF. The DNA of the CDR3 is TGTGCCAGCAGCCCAAACCCGAGTAGAACAACTAATGAAAAACTGTTTTTT.

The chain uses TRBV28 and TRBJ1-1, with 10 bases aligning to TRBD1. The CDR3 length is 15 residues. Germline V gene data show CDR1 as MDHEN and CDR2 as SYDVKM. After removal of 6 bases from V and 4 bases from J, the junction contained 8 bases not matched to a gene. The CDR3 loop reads CASRSTGQGSTEAFF. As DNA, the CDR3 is TGTGCCAGCAGATCAACGGGACAGGGGAGCACTGAAGCTTTCTTT. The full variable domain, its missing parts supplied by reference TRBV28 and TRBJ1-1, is DVKVTQSSRYLVKRTGEKVFLECVQDMDHENMFWYRQDPGLGLRLIYFSYDVKMKEKGDIPEGYSVSREKKERFSLILESASTNQTSMYLCASRSTGQGSTEAFFGQGTRLTVV.

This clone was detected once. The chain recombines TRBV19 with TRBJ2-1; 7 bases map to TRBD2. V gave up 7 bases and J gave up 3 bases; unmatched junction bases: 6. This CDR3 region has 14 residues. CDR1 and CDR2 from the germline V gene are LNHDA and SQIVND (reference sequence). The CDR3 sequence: CASTGTTDYNEQFF. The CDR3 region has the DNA TGTGCCAGTACCGGGACTACGGACTACAATGAGCAGTTCTTC. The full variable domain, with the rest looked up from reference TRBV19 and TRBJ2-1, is DGGITQSPKYLFRKEGQNVTLSCEQNLNHDAMYWYRQDPGQGLRLIYYSQIVNDFQKGDIAEGYSVSREKKESFPLTVTSAQKNPTAFYLCASTGTTDYNEQFFGPGTRLTVL.

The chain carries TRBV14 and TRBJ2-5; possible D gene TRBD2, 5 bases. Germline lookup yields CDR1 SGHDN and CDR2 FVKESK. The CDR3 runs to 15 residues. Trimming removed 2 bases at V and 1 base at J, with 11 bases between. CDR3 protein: CASSQRIRGQETQYF. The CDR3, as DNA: TGTGCCAGCAGCCAACGCATTCGGGGCCAAGAGACCCAGTACTTC.

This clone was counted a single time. Here the CDR3 DNA reads TGCAGTGCTAGGGTTGGGGCCCTTCAGTACTTC. Translated: CSARVGALQYF. The rearrangement uses TRBV20-1 and TRBJ2-7; D perhaps matches TRBD1 (5 bases). The CDR3 covers 11 residues. Germline CDR1 is DFQATT and CDR2 is SNEGSKA (reference sequence). Trimming cost V 3 bases and J 10 bases, with 13 bases left between them.

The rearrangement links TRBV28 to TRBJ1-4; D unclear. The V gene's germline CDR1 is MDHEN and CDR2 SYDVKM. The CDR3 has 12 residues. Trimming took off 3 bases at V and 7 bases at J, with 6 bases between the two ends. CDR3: CASSLLSEKLFF. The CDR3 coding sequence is TGTGCCAGCAGTTTGCTTAGTGAAAAACTGTTTTTT.

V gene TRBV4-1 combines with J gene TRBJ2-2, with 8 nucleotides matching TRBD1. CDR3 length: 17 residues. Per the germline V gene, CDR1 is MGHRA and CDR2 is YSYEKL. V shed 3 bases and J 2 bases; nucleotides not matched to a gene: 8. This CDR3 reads CASSHPGQDKNTGELFF. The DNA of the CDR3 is TGCGCCAGCAGCCACCCGGGACAGGACAAAAACACCGGGGAGCTGTTTTTT.

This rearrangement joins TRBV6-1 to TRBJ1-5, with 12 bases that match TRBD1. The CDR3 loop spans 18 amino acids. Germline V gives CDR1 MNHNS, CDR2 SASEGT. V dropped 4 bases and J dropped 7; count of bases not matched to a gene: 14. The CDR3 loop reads CASSGHGTGGSLWQPQHF. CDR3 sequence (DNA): TGTGCCAGCAGTGGGCACGGGACAGGGGGCTCTTTGTGGCAGCCCCAGCATTTT.

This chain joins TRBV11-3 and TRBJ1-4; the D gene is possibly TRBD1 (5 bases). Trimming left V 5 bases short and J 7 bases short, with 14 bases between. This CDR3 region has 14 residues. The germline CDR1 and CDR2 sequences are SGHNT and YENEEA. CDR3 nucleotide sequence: TGTGCCAGCAGCCACCGACAGTTCGGTGAAAAACTGTTTTTT. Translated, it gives CASSHRQFGEKLFF.

CDR3 region: CATSGDSYNEQFF. Written as DNA, the CDR3 is TGTGCCACCAGCGGTGACAGTTACAATGAGCAGTTCTTC. This chain uses TRBV15 with TRBJ2-1; weak D call: TRBD1 (5 bases). This CDR3 has 13 amino acids. V was cut by 5 bases and J by 4 bases, with 9 bases left in between. The germline V gene encodes CDR1 LNHNV and CDR2 YYDKDF (reference sequence).

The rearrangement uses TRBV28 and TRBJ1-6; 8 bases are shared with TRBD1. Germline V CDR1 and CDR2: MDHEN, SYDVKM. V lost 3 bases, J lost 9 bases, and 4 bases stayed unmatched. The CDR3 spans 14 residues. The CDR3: CASSLPDRVSPLHF. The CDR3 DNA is TGTGCCAGCAGTTTGCCGGACAGGGTTTCACCCCTCCACTTT.

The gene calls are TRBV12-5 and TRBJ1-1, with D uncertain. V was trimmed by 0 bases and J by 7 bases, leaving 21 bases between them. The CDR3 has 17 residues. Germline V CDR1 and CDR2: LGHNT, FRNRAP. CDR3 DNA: TGTGCTAGTGGTTTGGTACTGACGTCCGCTGGGGAGTTTGAAGCTTTCTTT. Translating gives CASGLVLTSAGEFEAFF.

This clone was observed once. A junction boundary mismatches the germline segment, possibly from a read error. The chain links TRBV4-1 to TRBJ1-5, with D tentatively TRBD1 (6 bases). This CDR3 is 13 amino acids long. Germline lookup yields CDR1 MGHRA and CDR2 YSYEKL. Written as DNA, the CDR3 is TGCGTCAGCAGTCCAGGGGGCAATCAGCCCCAGCATTTT. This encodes CVSSPGGNQPQHF.

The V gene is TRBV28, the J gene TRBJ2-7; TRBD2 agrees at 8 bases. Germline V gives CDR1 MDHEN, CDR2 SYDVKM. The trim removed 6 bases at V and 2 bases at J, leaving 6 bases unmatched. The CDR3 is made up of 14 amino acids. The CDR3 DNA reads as TGTGCCAGCAGCAGACTAGCGAACGCCTACGAGCAGTACTTC. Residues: CASSRLANAYEQYF.

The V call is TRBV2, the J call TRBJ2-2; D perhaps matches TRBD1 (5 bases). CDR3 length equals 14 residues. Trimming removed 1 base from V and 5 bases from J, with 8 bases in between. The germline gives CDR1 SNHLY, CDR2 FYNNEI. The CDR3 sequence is CASSEGRATGELFF. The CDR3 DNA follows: TGTGCCAGCAGTGAAGGCAGGGCGACCGGGGAGCTGTTTTTT.

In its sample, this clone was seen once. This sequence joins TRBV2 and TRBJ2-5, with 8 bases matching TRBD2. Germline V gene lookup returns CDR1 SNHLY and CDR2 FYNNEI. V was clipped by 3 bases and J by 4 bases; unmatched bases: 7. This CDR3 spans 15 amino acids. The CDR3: CASSDPGGPRETQYF. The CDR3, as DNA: TGTGCCAGCAGTGACCCGGGGGGGCCACGAGAGACCCAGTACTTC.

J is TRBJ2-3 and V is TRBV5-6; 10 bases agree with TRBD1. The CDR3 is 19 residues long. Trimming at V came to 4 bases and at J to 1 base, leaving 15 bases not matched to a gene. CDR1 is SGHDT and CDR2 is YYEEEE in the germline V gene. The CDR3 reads CASSKTGQGVQFGTDTQYF. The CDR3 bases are TGTGCCAGCAGCAAAACCGGACAGGGGGTTCAGTTTGGCACAGATACGCAGTATTTT. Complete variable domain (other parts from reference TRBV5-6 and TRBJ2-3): DAGVTQSPTHLIKTRGQQVTLRCSPKSGHDTVSWYQQALGQGPQFIFQYYEEEERQRGNFPDRFSGHQFPNYSSELNVNALLLGDSALYLCASSKTGQGVQFGTDTQYFGPGTRLTVL.

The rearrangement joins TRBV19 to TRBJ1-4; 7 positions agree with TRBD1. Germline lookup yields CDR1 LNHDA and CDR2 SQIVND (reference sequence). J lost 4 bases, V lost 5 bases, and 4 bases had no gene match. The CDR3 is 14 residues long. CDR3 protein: CASSLRDSNEKLFF. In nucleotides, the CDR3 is TGTGCCAGTAGTCTCCGGGACAGTAATGAAAAACTGTTTTTT.

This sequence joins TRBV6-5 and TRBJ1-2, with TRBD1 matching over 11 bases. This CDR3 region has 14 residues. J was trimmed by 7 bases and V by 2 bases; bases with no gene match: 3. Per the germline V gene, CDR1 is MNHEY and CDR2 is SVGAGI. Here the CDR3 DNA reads TGTGCCAGCAGTTACACCGGGACAGGGGGTGGCTACACCTTC. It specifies CASSYTGTGGGYTF.

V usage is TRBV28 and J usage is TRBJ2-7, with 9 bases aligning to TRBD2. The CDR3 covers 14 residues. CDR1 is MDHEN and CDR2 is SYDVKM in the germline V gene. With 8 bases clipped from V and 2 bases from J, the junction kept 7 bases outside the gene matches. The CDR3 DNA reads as TGTGCCAGCCACAACGTAGCGGGGGCCTACGAGCAGTACTTC. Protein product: CASHNVAGAYEQYF. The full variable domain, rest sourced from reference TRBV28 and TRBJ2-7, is DVKVTQSSRYLVKRTGEKVFLECVQDMDHENMFWYRQDPGLGLRLIYFSYDVKMKEKGDIPEGYSVSREKKERFSLILESASTNQTSMYLCASHNVAGAYEQYFGPGTRLTVT.

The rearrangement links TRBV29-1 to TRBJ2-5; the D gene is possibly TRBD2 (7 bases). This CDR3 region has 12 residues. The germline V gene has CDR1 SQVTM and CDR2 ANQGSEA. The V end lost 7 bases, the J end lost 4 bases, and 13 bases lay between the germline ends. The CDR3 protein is CSGGGHRETQYF. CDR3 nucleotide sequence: TGCAGCGGCGGGGGACACCGAGAGACCCAGTACTTC.

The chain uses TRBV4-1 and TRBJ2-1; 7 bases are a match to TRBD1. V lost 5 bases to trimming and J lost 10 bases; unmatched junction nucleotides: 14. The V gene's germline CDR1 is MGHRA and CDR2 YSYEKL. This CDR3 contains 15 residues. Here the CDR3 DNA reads TGCGCCAGCAGCAAAACAGGGGTACCTTTGTCCGAGCAGTTCTTC. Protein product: CASSKTGVPLSEQFF.

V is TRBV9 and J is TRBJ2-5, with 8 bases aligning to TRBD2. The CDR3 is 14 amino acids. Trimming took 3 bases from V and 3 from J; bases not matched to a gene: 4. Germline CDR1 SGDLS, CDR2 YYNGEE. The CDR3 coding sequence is TGTGCCAGCAGCGAGGGACTAGTAAAAGAGACCCAGTACTTC. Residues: CASSEGLVKETQYF.

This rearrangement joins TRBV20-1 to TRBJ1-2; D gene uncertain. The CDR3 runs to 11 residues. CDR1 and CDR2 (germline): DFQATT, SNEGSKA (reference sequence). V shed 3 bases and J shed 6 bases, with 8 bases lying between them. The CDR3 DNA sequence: TGCAGTGCTAGTCTCGGGGATGGCTACACCTTC. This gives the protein CSASLGDGYTF.